The rows below give T cell receptor beta chains drawn from one sample of a study of cytomegalovirus exposure and HLA in healthy donors. TCRdb keeps only in-frame clones here, not all; method: immunoSEQ multiplex PCR. The profile shows approximately 240,000 clones, approximately 90% of them singletons. The sample comprised PBMCs. The source of these receptors is a woman under 30 in good health and CMV-seronegative. CDR3s include the opening cysteine and the closing phenylalanine or tryptophan. D genes are given only for firm matches. The listing skips clone size in some rows; elsewhere it reads once, few, many or a size class.

TRBV9	TRBD2	.	TRBJ2-1	TGTGCCAGCAGCGCAAGGACTAGCGGGAGAAATGAGCAGTTCTTC	CASSARTSGRNEQFF
TRBV4-1	TRBD2	.	TRBJ2-7	TGCGCCAGCAGCCAACCCGCCTTAAGTATAGCGGGGTCTCCCTACGAGCAGTACTTC	CASSQPALSIAGSPYEQYF
TRBV7-9	.	once	TRBJ2-3	TGTGCCAGCAGCTTATCTCTAGTCACAGATACGCAGTATTTT	CASSLSLVTDTQYF
TRBV30	TRBD1	.	TRBJ2-5	TGTGCCTGGACCGGGACAGGGGGTACAGAGACCCAGTACTTC	CAWTGTGGTETQYF
TRBV28	TRBD2	.	TRBJ2-1	TGTGCCAGCCGATCGGGTAGCGGGAGGGTTTACAATGAGCAGTTCTTC	CASRSGSGRVYNEQFF
TRBV30	TRBD1	.	TRBJ1-2	TGTGCAGGGGGCGACAGGGCCTATGGCTACACCTTC	CAGGDRAYGYTF
TRBV5-4	.	.	TRBJ1-3	TGTGCCAGCAGCTTGTGGAACAGGGCCGGAAACACCATATATTTT	CASSLWNRAGNTIYF
TRBV27	.	.	TRBJ1-1	TGTGCCAGCAGTTTTGGGGGGGGAGCTTTCTTT	CASSFGGGAFF
TRBV10-3	.	.	TRBJ2-7	TGTGCCATCCTGGCAGTCTACGAGCAGTACTTC	CAILAVYEQYF
TRBV15	.	.	TRBJ1-2	TGTGCCACCAGCAGAGACGGACGGGGGGTAAAACATGGCTACACCTTC	CATSRDGRGVKHGYTF
TRBV7-8	TRBD2	.	TRBJ2-3	TGTGCCAGCAGCCCGGCGGGAGTCGCAGATACGCAGTATTTT	CASSPAGVADTQYF
TRBV5-4	TRBD1	.	TRBJ1-2	TGTGCCAGCAGCTTGGAACAGGGACAGCGGATTTCTGGCTACACCTTC	CASSLEQGQRISGYTF
TRBV4-1	TRBD1	.	TRBJ1-2	TGCGCCAGCAGCCACGTTTGGGACAGCCCAGCTAACTATGGCTACACCTTC	CASSHVWDSPANYGYTF
TRBV27	.	once	TRBJ1-2	TGTGCCAGCAGTTTGGAGGGGAGCGATGGCTACACCTTC	CASSLEGSDGYTF
TRBV5-1	.	once	TRBJ2-5	TGCGCCAGCAGCTTATCAGATCCGGAGACCCAGTACTTC	CASSLSDPETQYF
TRBV9	TRBD1	.	TRBJ1-2	TGTGCCAGCAGCCTATTCGACAGGGGTATCGATGGCTACACCTTC	CASSLFDRGIDGYTF
TRBV6-5	.	.	TRBJ2-7	TGTGCCAGCAGAAGCCCACCGGGACACTACGAGCAGTACTTC	CASRSPPGHYEQYF
TRBV25-1	.	.	TRBJ1-2	TGTGCCAGCAGCTCCGGGATATATGGCTACACCTTC	CASSSGIYGYTF
TRBV6-1	TRBD2	.	TRBJ2-3	TGTGCCAGCAGTGAATCCCTAGCGGGAGGGGGGGATACGCAGTATTTT	CASSESLAGGGDTQYF
TRBV25-1	.	once	TRBJ1-1	TGTGCCAGCAGTGGGCAGGCCATGAACACTGAAGCTTTCTTT	CASSGQAMNTEAFF
TRBV6-1	TRBD1	.	TRBJ2-1	TGTGCCAGCAGTGAAAAGGGGACCGACAGGGGCAGGCGCAATGAGCAGTTCTTC	CASSEKGTDRGRRNEQFF
TRBV6-6	TRBD1	few	TRBJ2-5	TGTGCCAGCAGAGGACAGGGTAGGGAGACCCAGTACTTC	CASRGQGRETQYF
TRBV7-9	.	.	TRBJ1-3	TGTGCCAGCAGCGCCGATGGGAGGCTTGGAAACACCATATATTTT	CASSADGRLGNTIYF
TRBV29-1	.	.	TRBJ1-4	TGCAGCGTGGATACAGGGTTCGCTGAAAAACTGTTTTTT	CSVDTGFAEKLFF
TRBV2	TRBD2	.	TRBJ2-1	TGTGCCAGCAGGGGACTAGAGCAGTTCTTC	CASRGLEQFF
TRBV11-2	TRBD1	.	TRBJ1-1	TGTGCCAGCAGCTCCAGGGGGGTGGACACTGAAGCTTTCTTT	CASSSRGVDTEAFF
TRBV6-4	.	.	TRBJ1-2	TGTGCCAGCAGTGACGACGGAGGGCTCTATGGCTACACCTTC	CASSDDGGLYGYTF
TRBV2	.	.	TRBJ2-2	TGTGCCAGCAGTGAAGCAAGACACTCGAACACCGGGGAGCTGTTTTTT	CASSEARHSNTGELFF
TRBV25-1	.	.	TRBJ1-1	TGTGCCAGCAGTGAATGGGGGAGGGGCACTGAAGCTTTCTTT	CASSEWGRGTEAFF
TRBV12-5	.	.	TRBJ1-1	TGTGCTAGTGTTTTGGGGGCATCAAACACTGAAGCTTTCTTT	CASVLGASNTEAFF
TRBV6-5	TRBD1	.	TRBJ1-5	TGTGCCAGCAGCCGGGACAGCTTCAATCAGCCCCAGCATTTT	CASSRDSFNQPQHF
TRBV7-9	.	.	TRBJ2-1	TGTGCCAGCAGCTTTAGTAATGAGCAGTTCTTC	CASSFSNEQFF
TRBV27	TRBD2	.	TRBJ2-7	TGTGCCAGCAGGCTAGGCGGGAGCCGCTACGAGCAGTACTTC	CASRLGGSRYEQYF
TRBV6-5	.	.	TRBJ2-7	TGTGCCAGCAGTTCCCCTAACTCCTACGAGCAGTACTTC	CASSSPNSYEQYF
TRBV2	.	.	TRBJ2-1	TGTGCCAGCAGTGTTGTGGAGCGCTACAATGAGCAGTTCTTC	CASSVVERYNEQFF
TRBV28	TRBD1	.	TRBJ2-3	TGTGCCAGCAATCCGGGACAGAGCACAGATACGCAGTATTTT	CASNPGQSTDTQYF
TRBV19	.	.	TRBJ1-4	TGTGCCAGTAGTACGCCCAACAGTGCAACTAATGAAAAACTGTTTTTT	CASSTPNSATNEKLFF
TRBV2	.	once	TRBJ2-1	TGTGCCAGCAGTTCCGGGACAACGAGGTCCAATGAGCAGTTCTTC	CASSSGTTRSNEQFF
TRBV5-5	TRBD1	.	TRBJ1-6	TGTGCCAGCAGAGGACAGGGAGTAGCCTATAATTCACCCCTCCACTTT	CASRGQGVAYNSPLHF
TRBV4-2	TRBD1	.	TRBJ1-2	TGTGCCAGCAGCCTTACAGGGGTGGCTTTGGATGGCTACACCTTC	CASSLTGVALDGYTF
TRBV13	TRBD1	few	TRBJ1-1	TGTGCCAGCAGCTGGGGACAGTCTGAAGCTTTCTTT	CASSWGQSEAFF